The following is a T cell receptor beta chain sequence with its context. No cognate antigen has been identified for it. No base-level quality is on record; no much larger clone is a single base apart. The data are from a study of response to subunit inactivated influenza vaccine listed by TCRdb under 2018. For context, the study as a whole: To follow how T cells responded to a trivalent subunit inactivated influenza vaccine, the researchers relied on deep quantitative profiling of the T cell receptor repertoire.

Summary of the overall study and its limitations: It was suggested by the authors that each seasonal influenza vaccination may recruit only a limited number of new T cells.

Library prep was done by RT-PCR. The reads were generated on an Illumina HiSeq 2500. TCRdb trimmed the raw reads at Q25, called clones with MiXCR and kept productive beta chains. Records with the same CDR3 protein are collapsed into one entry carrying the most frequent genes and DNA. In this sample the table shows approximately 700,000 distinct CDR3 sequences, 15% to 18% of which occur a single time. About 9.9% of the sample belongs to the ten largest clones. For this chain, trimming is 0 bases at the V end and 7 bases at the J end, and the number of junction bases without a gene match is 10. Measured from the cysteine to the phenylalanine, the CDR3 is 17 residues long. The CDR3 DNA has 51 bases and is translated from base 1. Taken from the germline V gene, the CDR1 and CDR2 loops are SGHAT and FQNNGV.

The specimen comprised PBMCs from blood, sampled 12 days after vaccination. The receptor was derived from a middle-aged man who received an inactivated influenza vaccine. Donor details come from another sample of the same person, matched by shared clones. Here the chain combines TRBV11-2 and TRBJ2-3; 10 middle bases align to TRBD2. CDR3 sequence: CASSLEVSGRAAHTQYF. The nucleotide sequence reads TGTGCCAGCAGCTTAGAGGTCAGCGGGAGGGCTGCACATACGCAGTATTTT.